This T cell receptor beta chain was identified during a study of OX40 agonist ivuxolimab in advanced cancers. Whole-study findings and limits: At 0.1 to 3.0 mg/kg, CD4+ and CD8+ blood T cells expanded clonally by week 6.

To note about this clone: Its antigen is currently unknown.

The CDR3 length is 15 residues. V shed 4 bases and J shed 0 bases, with 11 bases lying between them. The germline V gene has CDR1 SGHRS and CDR2 YFSETQ. This table comes from immunoSEQ multiplex PCR, and its TCRdb copy is limited to in-frame clones, with some not included. The sample includes nearly 70,000 clones, roughly 84% of them seen just once. The origin of this receptor is an adult with an advanced solid tumor such as melanoma, head and neck, liver or kidney cancer. The material was CD4+ or CD8+ T cells sorted from blood, obtained in a trial of the OX40 agonist ivuxolimab. The rearrangement links TRBV5-1 to TRBJ2-1, with D perhaps matching TRBD1 (6 bases). The CDR3 DNA sequence: TGCGCCAGCAGCAGACAGGTTGGCTCCTACAATGAGCAGTTCTTC. It codes for CASSRQVGSYNEQFF.